This entry concerns a single TCR beta chain. The data were obtained in a study of shared T cell receptors in the human thymus. The CDR3 totals 13 residues. The germline V gene has CDR1 MNHNS and CDR2 SASEGT. V lost 5 bases, J lost 6 bases, and 13 bases lay in between. The assay was immunoSEQ multiplex PCR, and TCRdb's table has in-frame clones only and misses some. The data hold about 380,000 clones, with roughly 94% observed a single time. The receptor was isolated from a human donor. Specimen: thymocytes. The chain recombines TRBV6-1 with TRBJ1-1, with D uncertain. The CDR3 nucleotides are TGTGCCAGCAGTCCGGACTCCGGGGCTGAAGCTTTCTTT. This encodes CASSPDSGAEAFF.